The rows below give T cell receptor beta chains drawn from one sample of a study of blood T cell repertoires in COVID-19. The method was immunoSEQ multiplex PCR; TCRdb's version includes in-frame clones alone and lacks a portion of them. The profile shows about 160,000 clones, 80% of them singletons. The sequencing input was PBMCs or T cells enriched from blood (not recorded which). These receptors were obtained from a man aged 40-49 years who had recovered from COVID-19. Each CDR3 is given with its conserved first and last residue. D genes are given only for firm matches. Part of the rows lack a size; the others show once, few, many or a class for expanded clones.

D,length,V,J,size,DNA,CDR3
TRBD1,14,TRBV7-9,TRBJ1-6,few,TGTGCCAGCAGCTGGACAGGGCTTGGTTCACCCCTCCACTTT,CASSWTGLGSPLHF
.,15,TRBV5-1,TRBJ1-1,.,TGCGCCAGCAGCCCCTGGGCCCTTCGCGACACTGAAGCTTTCTTT,CASSPWALRDTEAFF
TRBD1,14,TRBV5-1,TRBJ2-3,.,TGCGCCAGCAGCTGGGGACAGGGTAGGGATACGCAGTATTTT,CASSWGQGRDTQYF
TRBD1,15,TRBV5-1,TRBJ1-5,.,TGCGCCAGCAGCTTGGAGGGGACAGGGGATCAGCCCCAGCATTTT,CASSLEGTGDQPQHF
.,13,TRBV19,TRBJ2-2,.,TGTGCCAGTAGTAGCCCGGGGGCCGGGGAGCTGTTTTTT,CASSSPGAGELFF
.,11,TRBV7-8,TRBJ1-5,.,TGTGCCAGCAGCTCAAGTTCTAGGTGGCATTTT,CASSSSSRWHF
.,16,TRBV11-1,TRBJ1-4,few,TGTGCCAGCAGCTTAGCTACGGGACTGAAAAATGAAAAACTGTTTTTT,CASSLATGLKNEKLFF
.,15,TRBV9,TRBJ2-3,.,TGTGCCAGCAGCGTAGGACTACGAATGGGAGATACGCAGTATTTT,CASSVGLRMGDTQYF
.,15,TRBV6-5,TRBJ2-5,.,TGTGCCAGCAGTTACTCGGCAGGGGCGGGAGAGACCCAGTACTTC,CASSYSAGAGETQYF
.,14,TRBV24-1,TRBJ2-3,.,TGTGCCACCAGTGATTTGGGACAGACAGATACGCAGTATTTT,CATSDLGQTDTQYF
.,12,TRBV6-4,TRBJ2-2,once,TGTGCCAGCAGCGCGAACACCGGGGAGCTGTTTTTT,CASSANTGELFF
.,13,TRBV19,TRBJ2-2,.,TGTGCCAGTAGCAACTCGAACACCGGGGAGCTGTTTTTT,CASSNSNTGELFF
TRBD2,15,TRBV6-5,TRBJ2-1,.,TGTGCCAGCAGTTATGCGGAGACTAGCGGCAATGAGCAGTTCTTC,CASSYAETSGNEQFF
.,14,TRBV5-1,TRBJ2-5,.,TGCGCCAGCAGCTTGGAGGGGGGGGGACGGACCCAGTACTTC,CASSLEGGGRTQYF
.,14,TRBV27,TRBJ1-1,.,TGTGCCAGCAGTTTTGGACGGGAGAACACTGAAGCTTTCTTT,CASSFGRENTEAFF
TRBD1,15,TRBV6-6,TRBJ2-2,.,TGTGCCAGCAGTTACGGGACAGGGGGAACCGGGGAGCTGTTTTTT,CASSYGTGGTGELFF
.,15,TRBV24-1,TRBJ2-3,.,TGTGCCACCAGTGATTTGGGACAGCTCGTCGATACGCAGTATTTT,CATSDLGQLVDTQYF
.,13,TRBV7-2,TRBJ2-4,.,TGTGCCAGCAGCTTAGGGAGACGGGACATTCAGTACTTC,CASSLGRRDIQYF
TRBD2,16,TRBV7-9,TRBJ2-1,.,TGTGCCAGCACCCTTTCCTCTGGACTAGCAGACAATGAGCAGTTCTTC,CASTLSSGLADNEQFF
TRBD1,16,TRBV6-5,TRBJ1-6,.,TGTGCCAGCAGTTACTCGATGGCAGGGGGTAACTCACCCCTCCACTTT,CASSYSMAGGNSPLHF
.,15,TRBV5-1,TRBJ2-4,.,TGCGCCAGCAGCTCCAACCCCGGAGGGGAAAACATTCAGTACTTC,CASSSNPGGENIQYF
.,13,TRBV9,TRBJ1-1,.,TGTGCCAGCAGCGTAGAAACGGTCACTGAAGCTTTCTTT,CASSVETVTEAFF
.,13,TRBV7-2,TRBJ1-5,few,TGTGCCAGCACCCCTGGGCCCAATCAGCCCCAGCATTTT,CASTPGPNQPQHF
.,12,TRBV12-3/TRBV12-4,TRBJ1-5,.,TGTGCCAGCAGTAACAGCGGTCAGCCCCAGCATTTT,CASSNSGQPQHF
TRBD1,15,TRBV19,TRBJ2-1,.,TGTGCCAGTAGGTCCGGGACAGGTATCTATAATGAGCAGTTCTTC,CASRSGTGIYNEQFF
.,13,TRBV6-5,TRBJ1-1,.,TGTGCCAGCAGCTCTTACTCCGACACTGAAGCTTTCTTT,CASSSYSDTEAFF
.,15,TRBV2,TRBJ1-1,.,TGTGCCAGCAGTGAATTAGGACATATGAACACTGAAGCTTTCTTT,CASSELGHMNTEAFF
.,13,TRBV25-1,TRBJ1-5,.,TGTGCCAGCAGTTACGGAGACAATCAGCCCCAGCATTTT,CASSYGDNQPQHF
.,16,TRBV19,TRBJ1-2,.,TGTGCCAGTAGTATAGAGACTACGGGGGGAAACTATGGCTACACCTTC,CASSIETTGGNYGYTF
.,16,TRBV5-1,TRBJ1-6,.,TGCGCCAGCAGCTTGGGGACTTTGCAGGGGACTTCACCCCTCCACTTT,CASSLGTLQGTSPLHF
.,12,TRBV12-5,TRBJ1-6,.,TGTGCTAGTGCACCAGGGTCTTCACCCCTCCACTTT,CASAPGSSPLHF
.,13,TRBV30,TRBJ1-4,.,TGTGCCTGGAGGGCTGGCCCGAATGAAAAACTGTTTTTT,CAWRAGPNEKLFF
.,16,TRBV5-1,TRBJ2-2,.,TGCGCCAGCAGCTTGAGGGGACAATTCAACACCGGGGAGCTGTTTTTT,CASSLRGQFNTGELFF
TRBD2,16,TRBV5-6,TRBJ2-1,.,TGTGCCAGCAGCTCCACAGGACTAGCGGGACACAATGAGCAGTTCTTC,CASSSTGLAGHNEQFF
TRBD2,16,TRBV7-3,TRBJ2-3,.,TGTGCCAGCAGCTTACTAACTAGCGGGAACACAGATACGCAGTATTTT,CASSLLTSGNTDTQYF
.,15,TRBV18,TRBJ2-2,once,TGTGCCAGCTCGCGGACGACAGCGAACACCGGGGAGCTGTTTTTT,CASSRTTANTGELFF
TRBD1,16,TRBV7-2,TRBJ2-2,few,TGTGCCAGCAGCCCTGGGGGACAGGGGATGACCGGGGAGCTGTTTTTT,CASSPGGQGMTGELFF
TRBD1,16,TRBV2,TRBJ2-1,.,TGTGCCAGCAGTGAATTCGGGACAGGGGTCTACAATGAGCAGTTCTTC,CASSEFGTGVYNEQFF
.,13,TRBV6-5,TRBJ1-5,.,TGTGCCAGCAGACAGGGTGTCAATCAGCCCCAGCATTTT,CASRQGVNQPQHF
TRBD1,17,TRBV13,TRBJ1-2,.,TGTGCCAGCAGCGCCGGGACAGCCTTCACCGGACTCTATGGCTACACCTTC,CASSAGTAFTGLYGYTF
.,13,TRBV6-5,TRBJ1-2,few,TGTGCCAGCCTATCCGACAGCCCCTATGGCTACACCTTC,CASLSDSPYGYTF
.,14,TRBV19,TRBJ1-4,few,TGTGCCAGTAGTAATCAACGTGGAGAAGAAAAACTGTTTTTT,CASSNQRGEEKLFF
.,16,TRBV5-4,TRBJ1-1,.,TGTGCCAGCAGCCCTGTGGGGATTCCACGGGGTACTGAAGCTTTCTTT,CASSPVGIPRGTEAFF
.,15,TRBV2,TRBJ1-5,.,TGTGCCAGCAGGAAGGGACGGGCGGGGGATCAGCCCCAGCATTTT,CASRKGRAGDQPQHF
.,15,TRBV11-2,TRBJ2-2,.,TGTGCCAGCAGCTCGAACAGGGTGGACACCGGGGAGCTGTTTTTT,CASSSNRVDTGELFF
.,15,TRBV13,TRBJ1-1,.,TGTGCCAGCAGCTCATACAGCAGAATGAACACTGAAGCTTTCTTT,CASSSYSRMNTEAFF
.,13,TRBV4-1,TRBJ1-1,.,TGCGCCAGCAGCCAAGATGGGGGCTCGAACGCTTTCTTT,CASSQDGGSNAFF
TRBD1,14,TRBV19,TRBJ1-4,few,TGTGCCAGTCGTGGGACAGGCGGAAGTGAAAAACTGTTTTTT,CASRGTGGSEKLFF
.,17,TRBV7-9,TRBJ2-3,.,TGTGCCAGCAGCTTAGAGTCTGGGGGCTATAGCACAGATACGCAGTATTTT,CASSLESGGYSTDTQYF
TRBD2,15,TRBV6-5,TRBJ2-1,.,TGTGCCAGCACTCGGGGGGGCCTATCCTACAATGAGCAGTTCTTC,CASTRGGLSYNEQFF
.,17,TRBV9,TRBJ2-2,once,TGTGCCAGCAGCGTAGTCGCTAGGACTCTGAACACCGGGGAGCTGTTTTTT,CASSVVARTLNTGELFF
TRBD1,16,TRBV7-8,TRBJ1-1,.,TGTGCCAGCAGCCCCAGGGACAGTCAGGTGAACACTGAAGCTTTCTTT,CASSPRDSQVNTEAFF
TRBD2,16,TRBV7-6,TRBJ2-3,.,TGTGCCAGCAGCCCCAGCCCCCTAGCGGGCACAGATACGCAGTATTTT,CASSPSPLAGTDTQYF
.,12,TRBV7-2,TRBJ2-4,once,TGTGCCAGCAGCCCGGCCAAAAACATTCAGTACTTC,CASSPAKNIQYF
.,13,TRBV18,TRBJ2-2,.,TGTGCCAGCTCACCCCAGGGTACCGGGGAGCTGTTTTTT,CASSPQGTGELFF
.,16,TRBV7-7,TRBJ2-1,.,TGTGCCAGCAGCCCCCACCGATTTGCGGCTTACAATGAGCAGTTCTTC,CASSPHRFAAYNEQFF
.,13,TRBV5-6,TRBJ2-2,.,TGTGCCAGCACCATTCCAGGGTACGGGGAGCTGTTTTTT,CASTIPGYGELFF